This TCR beta chain was captured in a study of blood T cell repertoires in COVID-19. Study overall: T cells, B-cell-depleted T cells, or PBMCs provided the cDNA or gDNA that served as material.

How the authors handled the data: Amplification of reference gene primers was used by the study to estimate nucleated cell counts. TCRdb's copy holds only in-frame clones and misses some; the assay was immunoSEQ multiplex PCR. V and J calls and clone size are given by that table; D and trimming were obtained from the DNA. The sample yields 300,000 to 400,000 clones, around 90% seen once. The V end lost 4 bases, the J end lost 5 bases, and 11 bases lay between the germline ends. The V gene's germline CDR1 is SGHAT and CDR2 FQNNGV. The CDR3 has 13 residues. Residents of over 20 US areas, aged about 18 to 95 years, made up the participants. Researchers sorted participants into cohorts using their self-reported clinical history.

The sequenced sample consisted of PBMCs or T cells enriched from blood (not recorded which). This TCR was recovered from a man aged 60-69 years who had recovered from COVID-19. The rearrangement uses TRBV11-2 and TRBJ1-1, with unresolved D. CDR3 residues: CASSSSTGTEAFF. The CDR3 nucleotides read TGTGCCAGCAGCTCCTCGACTGGTACTGAAGCTTTCTTT. Full variable domain (rest looked up from reference TRBV11-2 and TRBJ1-1): EAGVAQSPRYKIIEKRQSVAFWCNPISGHATLYWYQQILGQGPKLLIQFQNNGVVDDSQLPKDRFSAERLKGVDSTLKIQPAKLEDSAVYLCASSSSTGTEAFFGQGTRLTVV.